This TCR beta chain comes out of a study of precursors of human CD4 cytotoxic T cells (dated by TCRdb to between 2017 and 2018). Background for the entire study: In total, CD4+ memory subsets from some 13 donors went into the bulk TCR-seq analysis. TCR-seq analysis of around 15 donors yielded TCRalpha and TCRbeta chain sequences (table S7).

The data were produced on an Illumina MiSeq. The published analysis was carried out like this. Repertoire diversity was measured with the Shannon-Wiener index computed in VDJtools. A TCRbeta clonotype was considered expanded if its clonotype frequency was 3 or more. TCRdb reran the public reads through fastp at Q25 and MiXCR, keeping productive beta chains. Under each unique CDR3 protein, matching rows form one entry showing the most common genes and DNA. Clone size and V and J calls follow TCRdb, not the original study. In all, the sample holds 650 to 950 distinct CDR3 sequences, and about a sixth of those were seen once. The top ten clones comprise roughly 10% of the sample. The table lists this clonotype with a few counts. Its antigen is unknown. The input lacks base qualities; no much larger clone sits a single base away. Trimming leaves V shorter by 5 bases and J shorter by 8 bases, with the junction holding 10 bases beyond the gene matches. The CDR3 starts with the cysteine, ends with the phenylalanine, and has 14 residues. Of the read, only the CDR3 DNA is kept; its 42 bases are in frame from base 1.

Study-wide findings and limitations: Compared with TCM and TEM subsets, the IL-7Rhigh and IL-7R- TEMRA subsets had more restricted TCR repertoires, with lower diversity and more expanded clonotypes. The limitation that the direction of differentiation between precursor and effector cells cannot be definitively established by a human observational design was noted by the authors. A bigger share of IL-7Rhigh TEMRA clonotypes consisted of expanded effector clonotypes than was the case for TEM or TCM clonotypes. Only about 95% of the 14 donors were included in some bulk TCR-seq comparisons, suggesting that not every subset was available for every donor.

To test whether a precursor-effector relationship exists among CD4 cytotoxic T cells, bulk UMI-based TCR sequencing was run on four sorted CD4+ memory subsets: TCM, TEM, IL-7Rhigh TEMRA, and IL-7R- TEMRA. Cells were obtained from peripheral blood mononuclear cells isolated from human blood. The chain joins TRBV12-3 or TRBV12-4 to TRBJ1-2; TRBD1 fits 8 bases in the junction. The TCR originated in a human donor in good health. The sample was memory CD4+ T cells from blood (PBMCs). The DNA reads as follows: TGTGCCAGCAGTGTTGGACAGGGTCTCGGCGGCTACACCTTC. Its protein reads: CASSVGQGLGGYTF.